This is a list of T cell receptor beta chains from one sample in a study of blood T cell repertoires in COVID-19. The data were produced by immunoSEQ multiplex PCR, yet TCRdb's version contains in-frame clones alone and is incomplete. The table lists tens of thousands of clones, about 87% of them singletons. The sequenced sample was peripheral blood. Receptors were obtained from a human donor with active COVID-19. The donor label of this sample is uncertain. Both conserved end residues are part of each CDR3. The D gene is left open where the match is weak. The size entry is marked missing in some rows and otherwise reads once, few, many or a size class.

TRBJ1-5,NA,TRBV5-1,TRBD1,CASSPRTGSNQPQHF,TGCGCCAGCAGCCCCAGGACAGGGAGCAATCAGCCCCAGCATTTT
TRBJ2-1,NA,TRBV24-1,NA,CATSGIGSGASYNEQFF,TGTGCCACCAGTGGGATCGGGAGCGGTGCATCCTACAATGAGCAGTTCTTC
TRBJ1-4,NA,TRBV4-2,NA,CASSRGDADTTNEKLFF,TGTGCCAGCAGCCGCGGGGATGCGGATACAACTAATGAAAAACTGTTTTTT
TRBJ1-1,many,TRBV6-5,TRBD1,CASSNFRQGMVEAFF,TGTGCCAGCAGTAACTTTAGACAGGGCATGGTGGAAGCTTTCTTT
TRBJ1-2,NA,TRBV27,TRBD1,CASSPTPTGNYGYTF,TGTGCCAGCAGTCCTACCCCGACAGGGAACTATGGCTACACCTTC
TRBJ2-2,NA,TRBV7-9,NA,CASSLPGANTGELFF,TGTGCCAGCAGCCTTCCAGGGGCGAACACCGGGGAGCTGTTTTTT
TRBJ2-1,NA,TRBV7-2,TRBD1,CASSLSTGDNEQFF,TGTGCCAGCAGCTTGTCGACAGGGGATAATGAGCAGTTCTTC
TRBJ2-5,once,TRBV19,TRBD2,CASNKGLAEEETQYF,TGTGCCAGTAATAAGGGACTAGCGGAGGAAGAGACCCAGTACTTC
TRBJ2-5,NA,TRBV20-1,NA,CSASTPEVGVVAQYF,TGCAGTGCTAGTACCCCGGAGGTCGGGGTGGTTGCCCAGTACTTC
TRBJ2-2,NA,TRBV5-1,NA,CASSPEGTGELFF,TGCGCCAGCAGCCCAGAGGGCACCGGGGAGCTGTTTTTT
TRBJ2-3,NA,TRBV10-2,NA,CASSLGGGDRTQYF,TGCGCCAGCAGTCTCGGAGGGGGGGACCGCACGCAGTATTTT
TRBJ2-3,NA,TRBV18,TRBD1,CASSLLKGASTDTQYF,TGTGCCAGCTCACTTTTAAAGGGGGCCAGCACAGATACGCAGTATTTT
TRBJ2-1,NA,TRBV5-1,NA,CASSPGGSYNEQFF,TGCGCCAGCAGCCCAGGGGGGAGTTACAATGAGCAGTTCTTC
TRBJ2-7,once,TRBV11-3,NA,CASSASLMHYEQYF,TGTGCCAGCAGCGCTTCACTGATGCACTACGAGCAGTACTTC
TRBJ2-5,NA,TRBV6-5,NA,CASSYSDTQETQYF,TGTGCCAGCAGTTATTCGGACACCCAAGAGACCCAGTACTTC
TRBJ2-1,NA,TRBV9,TRBD2,CASSVVAGVRSNYNEQFF,TGTGCCAGCAGCGTAGTAGCGGGAGTCCGTTCAAACTACAATGAGCAGTTCTTC
TRBJ1-5,NA,TRBV7-2,NA,CASSLGGGNQPQHF,TGTGCCAGCAGCTTAGGTGGAGGGAATCAGCCCCAGCATTTT
TRBJ1-5,NA,TRBV6-2/TRBV6-3,NA,CASSFDSQDQPQHF,TGTGCCAGCAGTTTCGACAGCCAGGATCAGCCCCAGCATTTT
TRBJ2-3,NA,TRBV5-4,TRBD2,CASSGGLAGGPTDTQYF,TGTGCCAGCAGCGGAGGACTAGCGGGAGGGCCAACAGATACGCAGTATTTT
TRBJ2-7,NA,TRBV27,TRBD1,CASSLKGQGSYEQYF,TGTGCCAGCAGTTTAAAGGGACAGGGCTCCTACGAGCAGTACTTC